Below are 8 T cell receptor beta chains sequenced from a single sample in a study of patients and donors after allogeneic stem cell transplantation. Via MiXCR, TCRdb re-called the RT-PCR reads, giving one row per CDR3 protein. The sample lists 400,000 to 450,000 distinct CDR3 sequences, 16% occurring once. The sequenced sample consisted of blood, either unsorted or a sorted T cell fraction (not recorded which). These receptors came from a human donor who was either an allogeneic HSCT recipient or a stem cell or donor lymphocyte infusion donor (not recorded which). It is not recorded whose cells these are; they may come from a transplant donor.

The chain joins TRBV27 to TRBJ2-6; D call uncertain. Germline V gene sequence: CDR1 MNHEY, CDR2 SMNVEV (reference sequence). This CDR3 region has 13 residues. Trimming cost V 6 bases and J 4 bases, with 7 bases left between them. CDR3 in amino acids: CASRVTGANVLTF. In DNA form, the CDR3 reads TGTGCCAGCAGGGTGACCGGGGCCAACGTCCTGACTTTC.

CDR3 bases: TGTGCCAGCAGCCGAGGGGCAGGTCTAGGAGTAGTCACTGAAGCTTTCTTT. Protein sequence: CASSRGAGLGVVTEAFF. The rearrangement uses TRBV12-3 or TRBV12-4 and TRBJ1-1; D might be TRBD1 (5 bases). The V and J ends lost 6 bases and 4 bases respectively, with 24 bases between them. The CDR3 is made up of 17 amino acids.

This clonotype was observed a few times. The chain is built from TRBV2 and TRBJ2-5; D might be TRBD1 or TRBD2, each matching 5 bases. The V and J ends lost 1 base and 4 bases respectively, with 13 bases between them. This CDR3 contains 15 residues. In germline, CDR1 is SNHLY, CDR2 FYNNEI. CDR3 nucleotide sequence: TGTGCCAGCAGTGAAGTGGGGGTGATGGGAGAGACCCAGTACTTC. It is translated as CASSEVGVMGETQYF.

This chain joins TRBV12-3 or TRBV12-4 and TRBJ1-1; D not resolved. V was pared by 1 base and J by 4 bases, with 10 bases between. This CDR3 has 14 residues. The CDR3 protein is CASSLGSRATEAFF. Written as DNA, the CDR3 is TGTGCCAGCAGTTTAGGATCCAGAGCCACTGAAGCTTTCTTT.

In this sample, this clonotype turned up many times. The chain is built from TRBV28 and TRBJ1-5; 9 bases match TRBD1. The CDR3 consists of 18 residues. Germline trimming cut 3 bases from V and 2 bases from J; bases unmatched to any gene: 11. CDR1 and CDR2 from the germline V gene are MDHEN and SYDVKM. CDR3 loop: CASSLAGTGYLGNQPQHF. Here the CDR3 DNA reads TGTGCCAGCAGTTTGGCTGGGACAGGGTATCTTGGCAATCAGCCCCAGCATTTT.

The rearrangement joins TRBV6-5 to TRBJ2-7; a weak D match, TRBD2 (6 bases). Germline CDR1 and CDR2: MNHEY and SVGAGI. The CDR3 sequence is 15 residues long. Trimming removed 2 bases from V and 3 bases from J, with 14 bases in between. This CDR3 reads CASSYRTTEHYEQYF. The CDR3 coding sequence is TGTGCCAGCAGTTACCGGACTACCGAGCACTACGAGCAGTACTTC.

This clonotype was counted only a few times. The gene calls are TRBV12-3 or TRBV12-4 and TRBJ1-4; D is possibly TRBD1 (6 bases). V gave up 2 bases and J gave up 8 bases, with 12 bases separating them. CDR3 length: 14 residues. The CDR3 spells CASSLNRAEEKLFF. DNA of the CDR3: TGTGCCAGCAGTTTAAACAGGGCGGAAGAAAAACTGTTTTTT.

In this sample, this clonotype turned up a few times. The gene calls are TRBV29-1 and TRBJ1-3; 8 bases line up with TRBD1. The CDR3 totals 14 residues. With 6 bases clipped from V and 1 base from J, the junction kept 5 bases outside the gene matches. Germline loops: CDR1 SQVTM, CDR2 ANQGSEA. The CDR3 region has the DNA TGCAGCGTAAAGGACAGGGCGTCTGGAAACACCATATATTTT. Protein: CSVKDRASGNTIYF.